This T cell receptor (beta chain) is from a study of blood T cells in healthy people across ages. Together with a sample-barcoded 5' primer, a J-beta primer mix was included in a second PCR lasting roughly 6 to 12 cycles. Every molecule of cDNA carried a tag from a template-switch adaptor with 12 random nucleotides. In TCRdb, the 5' RACE reads were re-called with MiXCR into one record per CDR3 protein. The table has approximately 780,000 distinct CDR3 sequences, about 26% seen once. J gave up 3 bases and V 0 bases, and 10 bases lay outside the gene matches. There are 16 residues in the CDR3. CDR1 DFQATT and CDR2 SNEGSKA come from the germline V gene (reference sequence). The data also belong to a second study, concerning T cells of mothers and their children. That report notes: A few healthy Caucasian mothers gave samples, and so did their six children. The study found thymic selection shapes TCR recombination output similarly in related and unrelated pairs. Biologically related mothers and children overlapped slightly more than unrelated pairs, a non-significant difference.

The sequenced sample consisted of blood. The receptor's source is a boy younger than 18 in good health. The V gene is TRBV20-1, the J gene TRBJ2-7; 8 bases fit TRBD2. Here the CDR3 DNA reads TGCAGTGCTAGAGATGTCTCGCGGGGGGAACTCTACGAGCAGTACTTC. Its translation: CSARDVSRGELYEQYF.